The 27 T cell receptor beta chains given below trace back to one sample, sequenced in a study of T cell changes during pregnancy in multiple sclerosis. Clones were sequenced by immunoSEQ multiplex PCR, and TCRdb holds only the in-frame ones, with some missing. The sample has about 49,000 clones, 90% seen once; the top ten hold 5% to 5.5%. Source: peripheral blood, taken after pregnancy. These receptors came from a female donor in good health, enrolled as a control in a pregnancy study.

The V call is TRBV7-9, the J call TRBJ1-5; D is unclear. Trimming stripped 1 base from V and 2 bases from J, with 9 bases between. This CDR3 contains 15 residues. Germline V lookup: CDR1 SEHNR, CDR2 FQNEAQ (reference sequence). The CDR3, as DNA: TGTGCCAGCAGCTTAGGTCAGGTGGGCAATCAGCCCCAGCATTTT. Its protein is CASSLGQVGNQPQHF.

The V call is TRBV30, the J call TRBJ2-7, with 7 bases that match TRBD1. This CDR3 comprises 12 residues. V lost 3 bases, J lost 6 bases, and 5 bases stayed unmatched. Germline CDR1 is GTSNPN and CDR2 is SVGIG (reference sequence). CDR3: CAWSRTGSEQYF. CDR3 sequence (DNA): TGTGCCTGGAGCCGGACAGGATCCGAGCAGTACTTC. The variable domain in full, completed from reference TRBV30 and TRBJ2-7, reads SQTIHQWPATLVQPVGSPLSLECTVEGTSNPNLYWYRQAAGRGLQLLFYSVGIGQISSEVPQNLSASRPQDRQFILSSKKLLLSDSGFYLCAWSRTGSEQYFGPGTRLTVT.

In its sample, this clone was seen once. The chain employs TRBV5-4 and TRBJ2-5, with TRBD2 as a possible D gene (5 bases). Trimming removed 2 bases from V and 1 base from J, with 6 bases in between. This CDR3 spans 13 amino acids. The germline V gene has CDR1 SGHNT and CDR2 YYREEE (reference sequence). This chain's CDR3 is CASSFGLQETQYF. The CDR3 coding sequence is TGTGCCAGCAGCTTCGGACTCCAAGAGACCCAGTACTTC.

The chain combines TRBV4-3 with TRBJ1-1; D gene uncertain. Trimming cost V 2 bases and J 5 bases, with 9 bases left between them. The CDR3 extends over 13 amino acids. The germline V gene encodes CDR1 LGHNA and CDR2 YSLEER. CDR3 coding DNA: TGCGCCAGCAGCCAACCGGGGAGGACTGAAGCTTTCTTT. It is translated as CASSQPGRTEAFF.

The gene calls are TRBV19 and TRBJ1-6; no reliable D call. CDR1 and CDR2 (germline): LNHDA, SQIVND (reference sequence). The length of the CDR3 is 14 residues. V was shortened by 3 bases and J by 4 bases, with 7 bases between the two germline ends. DNA of the CDR3: TGTGCCAGTAGTATGTCGGGGTATAATTCACCCCTCCACTTT. It yields the protein CASSMSGYNSPLHF.

The chain recombines TRBV28 with TRBJ1-6; D unresolved. Looked up from germline, CDR1 is MDHEN and CDR2 is SYDVKM. This CDR3 spans 14 amino acids. V was shortened by 5 bases and J by 6 bases, with 11 bases between the two germline ends. CDR3 amino acids: CASSVLQANSPLHF. In DNA form, the CDR3 reads TGTGCCAGCAGTGTTCTGCAGGCTAATTCACCCCTCCACTTT.

J is TRBJ1-4 and V is TRBV5-6, with 8 bases lining up with TRBD1. The CDR3 covers 15 residues. Germline V gene data show CDR1 as SGHDT and CDR2 as YYEEEE. The junction had 6 bases not matched to a gene; V was cut back by 0 bases and J by 8 bases. The CDR3 DNA follows: TGTGCCAGCAGCTTGGCCGGGACAGGCATAGAAAAACTGTTTTTT. It specifies CASSLAGTGIEKLFF.

J is TRBJ1-6 and V is TRBV19; 7 bases line up with TRBD1. The CDR3 covers 17 residues. Germline CDR1 is LNHDA and CDR2 is SQIVND (reference sequence). Trimming at V came to 6 bases and at J to 0 bases, leaving 8 bases not matched to a gene. The CDR3 DNA reads TGTGCCAGTAGGAAGGGACAGACCAACTCCTATAATTCACCCCTCCACTTT. Its translation is CASRKGQTNSYNSPLHF.

This sequence joins TRBV7-2 and TRBJ2-1; 8 bases match TRBD2. After removal of 0 bases from V and 10 bases from J, the junction contained 11 bases not matched to a gene. The germline gives CDR1 SGHTA, CDR2 FQGNSA. The CDR3 runs 16 residues. CDR3 DNA sequence: TGTGCCAGCAGCTTAGCGCGGCGGGGGGCCCCGGGGGAGCAGTTCTTC. This codes for CASSLARRGAPGEQFF.

This clone has more than one count but fewer than ten. The J gene is TRBJ1-2, the V gene TRBV6-5; D is perhaps TRBD1 (5 bases). There are 12 residues in the CDR3. Trimming took off 6 bases at V and 8 bases at J, with 13 bases between the two ends. Looked up from germline, CDR1 is MNHEY and CDR2 is SVGAGI. The CDR3 protein is CASRRGEWGYTF. The CDR3 region has the DNA TGTGCCAGCAGGCGGGGGGAATGGGGCTACACCTTC.

This chain links TRBV30 with TRBJ2-7; possibly TRBD2 for D (6 bases). The V end was cut by 3 bases, the J end by 2 bases, with 8 bases between. The CDR3 is 12 residues long. Looked up from germline, CDR1 is GTSNPN and CDR2 is SVGIG (reference sequence). The CDR3 DNA sequence: TGTGCCTGGAGCACGGGGGCCTACGAGCAGTACTTC. Protein product: CAWSTGAYEQYF.

This clone was picked up one time. The gene calls are TRBV7-3 and TRBJ2-2, with D maybe TRBD2 (5 bases). This CDR3 spans 13 amino acids. Germline CDR1 and CDR2: SGHTA and FQGTGA. Between the trimmed V and J ends, which lost 2 bases and 6 bases, there was a span of 7 bases. CDR3 nucleotides: TGTGCCAGCAGCTTAGAGGGAGCCGGGGAGCTGTTTTTT. This codes for CASSLEGAGELFF.

This chain joins TRBV30 and TRBJ1-2; 8 positions match TRBD1. CDR3 size: 15 residues. The V gene end was trimmed by 1 base and the J gene end by 8 bases; junction bases not matched to a gene: 12. CDR1 GTSNPN and CDR2 SVGIG come from the germline V gene (reference sequence). CDR3 sequence reads: CAWSGGQGASYGYTF. The CDR3 region has the DNA TGTGCCTGGAGTGGCGGACAGGGTGCGTCGTACGGCTACACCTTC.

V is TRBV7-8 and J is TRBJ1-2, with TRBD1 matching 10 bases. With 1 base clipped from V and 7 bases from J, the junction kept 3 bases outside the gene matches. CDR3 length equals 14 residues. CDR1 is SGHVS and CDR2 is FQNEAQ in the germline V gene. The CDR3: CASSLGTGGSGYTF. The CDR3 DNA follows: TGTGCCAGCAGCTTAGGGACAGGGGGATCTGGCTACACCTTC.

This clone was recorded only once. The chain combines TRBV5-1 with TRBJ2-5, with TRBD2 identical over 8 bases. The V gene's germline CDR1 is SGHRS and CDR2 YFSETQ. The V and J ends lost 4 bases and 5 bases, in that order; junction bases with no gene match: 10. This CDR3 is built from 15 residues. The DNA for the CDR3 is TGCGCCAGCAGCCCGGGGACTAGAGTCGCGGAGACCCAGTACTTC. Its protein product is CASSPGTRVAETQYF.

This clone was seen more than once but under ten times. This chain links TRBV18 with TRBJ2-7; D is unresolved. V shed 3 bases and J shed 3 bases, with 9 bases lying between them. The CDR3 is 13 amino acids. Germline V gene data show CDR1 as KGHSH and CDR2 as LQKENI. The CDR3 coding sequence is TGTGCCAGCTCACCGGTCAGGAACTACGAGCAGTACTTC. This encodes CASSPVRNYEQYF.

This clone was counted a single time. V gene TRBV5-1 combines with J gene TRBJ2-5; 10 nucleotides align to TRBD2. The CDR3 is made up of 14 amino acids. Germline trimming cut 6 bases from V and 1 base from J; bases unmatched to any gene: 3. The germline V gene has CDR1 SGHRS and CDR2 YFSETQ. Here the CDR3 reads CASTRTSGQETQYF. The CDR3 coding sequence is TGCGCCAGCACCCGGACTAGCGGCCAAGAGACCCAGTACTTC.

The genes are TRBV6-5 and TRBJ1-6, with 8 bases fitting TRBD1. The CDR3 length is 15 residues. The germline gives CDR1 MNHEY, CDR2 SVGAGI. Losses at the gene ends were 5 bases for V and 8 bases for J; bases not matched to a gene: 8. The CDR3 loop reads CASSMEDRAHSPLHF. The CDR3 DNA is TGTGCCAGCAGTATGGAGGACAGGGCCCATTCACCCCTCCACTTT.

V gene TRBV6-5 combines with J gene TRBJ1-2; D perhaps matches TRBD1 (5 bases). V was cut by 6 bases and J by 8 bases, with 16 bases left in between. Germline assignment: CDR1 MNHEY and CDR2 SVGAGI. This CDR3 spans 13 amino acids. The DNA for the CDR3 is TGTGCCAGCAGCCTGAGTACAGGCCGAGGCTACACCTTC. Translation gives CASSLSTGRGYTF.

This clone has more than one count but fewer than ten. The chain employs TRBV6-5 and TRBJ1-1, with D perhaps TRBD1 (5 bases). The V end lost 0 bases, the J end lost 5 bases, and 16 bases lay between the germline ends. Germline CDR1 is MNHEY and CDR2 is SVGAGI. This CDR3 comprises 16 residues. DNA for the CDR3: TGTGCCAGCAGTTACTCTTCAGGTAGTCAGGGAACTGAAGCTTTCTTT. Residues: CASSYSSGSQGTEAFF.

This clone was seen only once. V and J are TRBV19 and TRBJ2-4; TRBD2 is a possible D gene (6 bases). CDR3 size: 16 residues. CDR1 and CDR2 from the germline V gene are LNHDA and SQIVND (reference sequence). Trimming took off 1 base at V and 1 base at J, with 11 bases between the two ends. This chain's CDR3 is CASSIVAGTAKNIQYF. CDR3 DNA: TGTGCCAGTAGTATAGTGGCGGGAACGGCCAAAAACATTCAGTACTTC.

The chain joins TRBV27 to TRBJ1-5; 8 positions agree with TRBD1. The germline gives CDR1 MNHEY, CDR2 SMNVEV (reference sequence). V lost 5 bases and J lost 2; bases outside the gene matches: 5. There are 15 residues in the CDR3. The CDR3 sequence: CASSRQGLGNQPQHF. The CDR3 DNA is TGTGCCAGCAGTAGACAGGGGTTAGGCAATCAGCCCCAGCATTTT.

This clone was observed once. This chain joins TRBV5-5 and TRBJ2-5; a possible D gene is TRBD2 (6 bases). The germline CDR1 and CDR2 sequences are SGHKS and YYEKEE (reference sequence). V was cut by 1 base and J by 3 bases, with 13 bases left in between. This CDR3 region has 15 residues. CDR3 nucleotides: TGTGCCAGCAGCTTGCTGGTAGGCGGGGAAGAGACCCAGTACTTC. Translating it yields CASSLLVGGEETQYF.

This clone was recorded once. The V call is TRBV13, the J call TRBJ1-5; D unclear. The CDR3 has 12 residues. V was cut by 5 bases and J by 5 bases, with 7 bases left in between. Germline CDR1 PRHDT, CDR2 FYEKMQ (reference sequence). DNA of the CDR3: TGTGCCAGCAGCCCTCCCGATCAGCCCCAGCATTTT. It is translated as CASSPPDQPQHF.

The chain recombines TRBV5-1 with TRBJ2-3; 7 bases map to TRBD2. V lost 4 bases to trimming and J lost 2 bases; unmatched junction nucleotides: 13. The CDR3 runs 17 residues. Germline CDR1 and CDR2: SGHRS and YFSETQ. CDR3 nucleotide sequence: TGCGCCAGCAGCCCAGCTTTGGGGGGGGTCCTCACAGATACGCAGTATTTT. It codes for CASSPALGGVLTDTQYF.

This chain uses TRBV6-6 with TRBJ2-7; 8 bases map to TRBD1. Germline V lookup: CDR1 MNHNY, CDR2 SVGAGI (reference sequence). This CDR3 has 13 amino acids. V dropped 2 bases and J dropped 5; count of bases not matched to a gene: 2. CDR3 region: CASSYGQGHEQYF. The CDR3 DNA reads TGTGCCAGCAGTTACGGACAGGGCCACGAGCAGTACTTC.

The chain employs TRBV28 and TRBJ2-7; 8 nucleotides line up with TRBD1. The germline gives CDR1 MDHEN, CDR2 SYDVKM. This CDR3 comprises 14 residues. After removal of 7 bases from V and 2 bases from J, the junction contained 7 bases not matched to a gene. DNA for the CDR3: TGTGCCAGCATGCTGCCGGGACAGGCCTACGAGCAGTACTTC. This encodes CASMLPGQAYEQYF.